These T cell receptor beta chains were read from a single sample in a study of blood T cell repertoires in COVID-19. Sequencing used immunoSEQ multiplex PCR; TCRdb keeps in-frame clones, though not all of them. The sample records some 100,000 clones, approximately 86% being singletons. The specimen sequenced was PBMCs or T cells enriched from blood (not recorded which). These receptors were collected from a woman between 50 and 59 years old who had recovered from COVID-19. Both conserved end residues are part of each CDR3.

TRBJ1-2 | TRBV19 | CASSMRAGVYGYTF
TRBJ1-5 | TRBV28 | CASSPGGPSNQPQHF
TRBJ1-2 | TRBV29-1 | CSVRDRGYGYTF
TRBJ1-1 | TRBV6-1 | CASSEALMTGDPVAEAFF
TRBJ1-4 | TRBV25-1 | CASSERGSVNEKLFF
TRBJ1-1 | TRBV27 | CASSLWTGTEAFF
TRBJ1-1 | TRBV2 | CASSGVPGQGLDTEAFF
TRBJ1-1 | TRBV30 | CAWERENTEAFF
TRBJ2-3 | TRBV5-1 | CASSFQGLTDTQYF
TRBJ1-6 | TRBV12-3/TRBV12-4 | CASSLGGNSPLHF
TRBJ1-1 | TRBV24-1 | CATSDTRTGGTEAFF
TRBJ1-3 | TRBV28 | CASSRQGLSGNTIYF
TRBJ2-4 | TRBV9 | CASDGPGERNIQYF
TRBJ2-1 | TRBV29-1 | CSVLGGNLADEQFF
TRBJ2-2 | TRBV9 | CASSYRVQLGELFF
TRBJ1-2 | TRBV6-2/TRBV6-3 | CASSSYRVGDYGYTF
TRBJ1-4 | TRBV28 | CASSSSGTGREKLFF
TRBJ1-5 | TRBV28 | CASSEGTGGYSNQPQHF
TRBJ1-5 | TRBV28 | CASGTGLRSNQPQHF
TRBJ1-2 | TRBV12-3/TRBV12-4 | CASRSGGADGYTF
TRBJ2-1 | TRBV5-1 | CASSLGLASYNEQFF
TRBJ2-1 | TRBV6-1 | CASSEGLAVYNEQFF
TRBJ1-1 | TRBV19 | CASSMLPLGKLNTEAFF
TRBJ1-3 | TRBV6-1 | CASSEGTGTNSGNTIYF
TRBJ1-6 | TRBV6-5 | CASSYLTSSYNSPLHF
TRBJ1-1 | TRBV2 | CASVSRTVIIRGARPETFF
TRBJ2-3 | TRBV19 | CASKQGMSTDTQYF
TRBJ2-1 | TRBV4-1 | CASSQEVPGLAATSSYNEQFF
TRBJ2-1 | TRBV28 | CASSFSKTGNNEQFF
TRBJ2-7 | TRBV6-4 | CASSHGGRAGPTQRVYEQYF
TRBJ2-3 | TRBV19 | CASSSPGQRGRTDTQYF
TRBJ2-7 | TRBV5-1 | CASRPGLAREQYF
TRBJ1-6 | TRBV6-1 | CASSDPTGWDSPLHF
TRBJ1-1 | TRBV19 | CASSIGQAGEAFF
TRBJ1-1 | TRBV7-9 | CASSFGGDRVEAFF
TRBJ1-4 | TRBV28 | CASGGGWSTNEKLFF
TRBJ1-6 | TRBV30 | CAWRPLRSSYNSPLHF
TRBJ2-3 | TRBV15 | CATSRGQGDRTDTQYF
TRBJ1-1 | TRBV7-9 | CASSSYSEAFF
TRBJ2-5 | TRBV20-1 | CSASFLAGRETQYF
TRBJ1-2 | TRBV10-3 | CAISEDRGGYGYTF
TRBJ1-1 | TRBV18 | CASSSGTGDTEAFF
TRBJ1-1 | TRBV7-2 | CASSVRQGGGTEAFF
TRBJ2-2 | TRBV21-1 | CASSNPFTGELFF
TRBJ2-1 | TRBV20-1 | CSASQTSGRYNEQFF
TRBJ2-3 | TRBV11-2 | CASRSGPRRDTQYF
TRBJ2-7 | TRBV28 | CASSSPEQTGRHEQYF
TRBJ1-2 | TRBV12-3/TRBV12-4 | CASSAGHYGYTF
TRBJ1-1 | TRBV14 | CASSTRLRAFF
TRBJ1-5 | TRBV12-3/TRBV12-4 | CASTVDSVQHF
TRBJ1-2 | TRBV5-1 | CASSPAEGGYTF
TRBJ2-1 | TRBV7-3 | CASSLKGAGNEQFF
TRBJ1-5 | TRBV19 | CASSIEGVKSQPQHF
TRBJ2-7 | TRBV10-1 | CASSEPGQGAYEQYF
TRBJ2-5 | TRBV24-1 | CATSDSLRGTQYF